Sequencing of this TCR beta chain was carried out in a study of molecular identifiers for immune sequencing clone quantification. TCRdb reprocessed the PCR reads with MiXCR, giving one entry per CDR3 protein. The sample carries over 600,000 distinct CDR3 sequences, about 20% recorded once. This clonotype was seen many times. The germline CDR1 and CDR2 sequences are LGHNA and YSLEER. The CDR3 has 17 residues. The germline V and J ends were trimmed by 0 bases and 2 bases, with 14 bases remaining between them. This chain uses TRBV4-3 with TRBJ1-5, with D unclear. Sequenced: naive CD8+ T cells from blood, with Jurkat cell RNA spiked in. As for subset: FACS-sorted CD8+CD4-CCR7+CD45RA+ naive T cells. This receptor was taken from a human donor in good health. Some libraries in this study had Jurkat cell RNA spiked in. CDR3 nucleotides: TGCGCCAGCAGCCAAGATTACCCATTGTTCGGCAATCAGCCCCAGCATTTT. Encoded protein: CASSQDYPLFGNQPQHF.